This is a list of T cell receptor beta chains from one sample in a study of blood T cell repertoires in COVID-19. Some clones are missing from TCRdb's copy, which holds only in-frame ones; the method was immunoSEQ multiplex PCR. The top ten clones hold about 4% of a sample with more than 300,000 clones, roughly 90% of them seen once. The sequenced sample consisted of PBMCs or T cells enriched from blood (not recorded which). The receptors derive from a woman aged 25 to 45 who had been exposed to COVID-19. CDR3s include the opening cysteine and the closing phenylalanine or tryptophan. D genes are given only for firm matches. Size is stated for part of the rows, as once, few or many counts, or as a class when the clone is expanded.

size,V,J,D,CDR3,DNA
.,TRBV6-2/TRBV6-3,TRBJ2-2,.,CASSYRSGSLGPGELFF,TGTGCCAGCAGTTACCGATCCGGGTCTTTAGGCCCCGGGGAGCTGTTTTTT
.,TRBV11-1,TRBJ1-5,TRBD1,CASSLDREQPQHF,TGTGCCAGCAGCCTAGACAGGGAACAGCCCCAGCATTTT
.,TRBV7-2,TRBJ1-2,.,CASSLAPGKYGYTF,TGTGCCAGCAGCTTAGCTCCAGGGAAATATGGCTACACCTTC
.,TRBV3-1/TRBV3-2,TRBJ1-3,.,CASSQVGVSGNTIYF,TGTGCCAGCAGCCAAGTCGGGGTTTCAGGAAACACCATATATTTT
.,TRBV10-3,TRBJ1-1,.,CAIGRGVDTEAFF,TGTGCCATCGGCAGGGGCGTCGACACTGAAGCTTTCTTT
.,TRBV5-5,TRBJ2-7,.,CASSLPAAYEQYF,TGTGCCAGCAGCTTGCCTGCGGCCTACGAGCAGTACTTC
.,TRBV7-2,TRBJ1-3,.,CASSLSNTIYF,TGTGCCAGCAGCTTATCGAACACCATATATTTT
.,TRBV5-4,TRBJ1-2,.,CASSLRGAGDYGYTF,TGTGCCAGCAGCCTCCGGGGGGCCGGGGACTATGGCTACACCTTC
.,TRBV29-1,TRBJ2-3,.,CSVDSFPPFQGRTDTQYF,TGCAGCGTTGATAGTTTCCCCCCGTTTCAGGGGCGCACAGATACGCAGTATTTT
.,TRBV5-1,TRBJ1-2,.,CASSLDSPYGYTF,TGCGCCAGCAGCTTGGACAGCCCCTATGGCTACACCTTC
.,TRBV7-8,TRBJ2-1,TRBD1,CASSLFPGQGNNEQFF,TGTGCCAGCAGCTTATTTCCGGGACAGGGGAACAATGAGCAGTTCTTC
.,TRBV5-4,TRBJ1-2,TRBD1,CASSFDRGNYGYTF,TGTGCCAGCAGCTTCGACAGGGGAAACTATGGCTACACCTTC
.,TRBV7-9,TRBJ2-7,.,CASSLPGVFYEQYF,TGTGCCAGCAGCTTACCCGGGGTCTTCTACGAGCAGTACTTC
.,TRBV3-1/TRBV3-2,TRBJ2-1,.,CASSQGLAYNEQFF,TGTGCCAGCAGCCAAGGGTTAGCGTACAATGAGCAGTTCTTC
.,TRBV6-2/TRBV6-3,TRBJ1-2,TRBD1,CASSITSRDRGRRNGYTF,TGTGCCAGCAGCATTACGTCCCGGGACAGGGGGCGCCGGAATGGCTACACCTTC
.,TRBV7-9,TRBJ2-2,TRBD1,CASSPDRGQGGTGELFF,TGTGCCAGCAGCCCAGACCGGGGACAGGGCGGCACCGGGGAGCTGTTTTTT
.,TRBV10-3,TRBJ1-1,TRBD1,CAISESVRTGMNTEAFF,TGTGCCATCAGTGAGTCGGTTAGGACAGGGATGAACACTGAAGCTTTCTTT
.,TRBV18,TRBJ1-2,.,CASSPNISPNYGYTF,TGTGCCAGCTCACCTAATATTTCTCCTAACTATGGCTACACCTTC
once,TRBV7-9,TRBJ2-3,.,CASSGRGPDTQYF,TGTGCCAGCAGCGGGCGGGGCCCAGATACGCAGTATTTT
.,TRBV7-9,TRBJ2-3,.,CASSSFRGQLTQYF,TGTGCCAGCAGCTCCTTTAGGGGCCAGTTGACGCAGTATTTT
.,TRBV14,TRBJ1-4,TRBD1,CASSPRTGREKLFF,TGTGCCAGCAGCCCCAGGACAGGGAGGGAAAAACTGTTTTTT
once,TRBV30,TRBJ1-1,.,CAWSGGTIMNTEAFF,TGTGCCTGGAGTGGGGGGACTATCATGAACACTGAAGCTTTCTTT
.,TRBV5-4,TRBJ1-1,TRBD1,CASRPDRDTEAFF,TGTGCCAGCAGACCAGACAGGGACACTGAAGCTTTCTTT
.,TRBV5-5,TRBJ1-4,.,CASSLGTVNEKLFF,TGTGCCAGCAGCTTGGGGACAGTGAATGAAAAACTGTTTTTT
once,TRBV3-1/TRBV3-2,TRBJ2-7,.,CASSTGQGFYEQYF,TGTGCCAGCAGCACCGGTCAGGGGTTCTACGAGCAGTACTTC
.,TRBV7-2,TRBJ2-3,TRBD2,CASSLSRREGFASTDTQYF,TGTGCCAGCAGCTTAAGTCGTCGGGAGGGATTCGCTAGCACAGATACGCAGTATTTT
.,TRBV6-1,TRBJ1-2,.,CASSESDSYNYGYTF,TGTGCCAGCAGTGAGTCGGACAGTTATAACTATGGCTACACCTTC
.,TRBV7-6,TRBJ1-1,TRBD1,CASSSRQGEGTEAFF,TGTGCCAGCAGCTCGCGACAGGGCGAGGGCACTGAAGCTTTCTTT
.,TRBV12-3/TRBV12-4,TRBJ1-6,.,CASSGQSNSPLHF,TGTGCCAGCAGTGGACAATCTAATTCACCCCTCCACTTT
.,TRBV4-1,TRBJ2-3,.,CASSQDSREDTQYF,TGCGCCAGCAGCCAAGATTCCCGGGAGGATACGCAGTATTTT
.,TRBV19,TRBJ1-1,.,CASSTGQNTEAFF,TGTGCCAGTAGTACGGGACAGAACACTGAAGCTTTCTTT
once,TRBV19,TRBJ1-1,TRBD1,CASRNLRQGGTEAFF,TGTGCCAGTAGAAATTTACGACAGGGTGGCACTGAAGCTTTCTTT
.,TRBV25-1,TRBJ2-2,.,CASSLLDSTNTGELFF,TGTGCCAGCAGTCTTCTTGACAGCACGAACACCGGGGAGCTGTTTTTT
once,TRBV9,TRBJ1-4,.,CASSVGLGVGSEKLFF,TGTGCCAGCAGCGTGGGACTAGGGGTGGGGAGCGAAAAACTGTTTTTT
.,TRBV19,TRBJ1-3,.,CASSLKEVSGNTIYF,TGTGCCAGTAGTCTGAAGGAGGTCTCTGGAAACACCATATATTTT
.,TRBV6-1,TRBJ1-3,.,CASSEGAVSSGNTIYF,TGTGCCAGCAGTGAAGGTGCAGTCAGCTCTGGAAACACCATATATTTT
.,TRBV7-3,TRBJ1-2,.,CASSLSRHLGYTF,TGTGCCAGCAGCTTAAGCAGGCACTTGGGCTACACCTTC
.,TRBV4-3,TRBJ2-1,TRBD1,CASSQLTGGEYNEQFF,TGCGCCAGCAGCCAACTAACAGGGGGCGAATACAATGAGCAGTTCTTC
few,TRBV15,TRBJ2-1,TRBD2,CATSSPGGASDEQFF,TGTGCCACCAGCAGTCCGGGGGGGGCCTCGGATGAGCAGTTCTTC
once,TRBV5-6,TRBJ1-3,.,CASSLYSGNTIYF,TGTGCCAGCAGCTTGTATTCTGGAAACACCATATATTTT
.,TRBV29-1,TRBJ2-7,TRBD1,CSVAGTGGDEQYF,TGCAGCGTTGCTGGGACAGGGGGCGACGAGCAGTACTTC
.,TRBV4-3,TRBJ1-6,.,CASSQEPTWTESDSPLHF,TGCGCCAGCAGCCAAGAACCCACATGGACAGAATCGGACTCACCCCTCCACTTT
.,TRBV27,TRBJ1-1,.,CASRPRWNTEAFF,TGTGCCAGCAGGCCGCGTTGGAACACTGAAGCTTTCTTT
.,TRBV29-1,TRBJ1-1,.,CSVEDGSLTVTEAFF,TGCAGCGTTGAAGATGGGAGCTTAACAGTCACTGAAGCTTTCTTT
.,TRBV29-1,TRBJ2-5,.,CSVEGGGRGTRETQYF,TGCAGCGTTGAAGGTGGGGGCAGGGGTACTCGGGAGACCCAGTACTTC
.,TRBV13,TRBJ1-1,.,CASSQMNTEAFF,TGTGCCAGCAGCCAGATGAACACTGAAGCTTTCTTT
.,TRBV11-2,TRBJ2-1,.,CASFFTGTSYNEQFF,TGTGCCAGTTTTTTCACCGGGACTTCCTACAATGAGCAGTTCTTC
.,TRBV15,TRBJ2-5,TRBD1,CATSRGQGYQETQYF,TGTGCCACCAGCAGGGGACAGGGGTACCAAGAGACCCAGTACTTC
.,TRBV7-8,TRBJ2-5,TRBD1,CASSFGTGPRETQYF,TGTGCCAGTTCCTTCGGGACAGGGCCTAGAGAGACCCAGTACTTC
.,TRBV11-3,TRBJ1-1,.,CASSRGLGSEAFF,TGTGCCAGCAGCCGAGGGTTAGGCTCTGAAGCTTTCTTT
.,TRBV27,TRBJ1-2,.,CASSLSRDSRGYTF,TGTGCCAGCAGTTTATCAAGGGACTCGAGGGGCTACACCTTC
.,TRBV29-1,TRBJ1-1,.,CSVEWPDFEAFF,TGCAGCGTTGAATGGCCAGATTTTGAAGCTTTCTTT
once,TRBV7-6,TRBJ2-3,TRBD1,CASSLRDSSSTDTQYF,TGTGCCAGCAGCTTAAGGGACAGCTCTAGCACAGATACGCAGTATTTT
.,TRBV7-9,TRBJ1-6,TRBD1,CASSIQGVYNSPLHF,TGTGCCAGCAGCATACAGGGGGTCTATAATTCACCCCTCCACTTT
.,TRBV19,TRBJ1-1,TRBD1,CASSFITGQGPTEAFF,TGTGCCAGTAGTTTCATTACAGGACAGGGGCCCACTGAAGCTTTCTTT
few,TRBV28,TRBJ2-3,.,CASSLSPLWTDTQYF,TGTGCCAGCAGTCTAAGTCCCCTGTGGACAGATACGCAGTATTTT
once,TRBV7-9,TRBJ1-4,TRBD1,CASSSGQGIEKLFF,TGTGCCAGCAGCTCGGGACAGGGTATTGAAAAACTGTTTTTT
once,TRBV7-9,TRBJ2-1,.,CASTPELAVEQFF,TGTGCCAGCACCCCGGAGCTAGCAGTGGAGCAGTTCTTC
.,TRBV5-6,TRBJ2-5,TRBD1,CASSLGLQGAGETQYF,TGTGCCAGCAGCTTGGGCCTACAGGGGGCTGGTGAGACCCAGTACTTC